Sequencing of this TCR beta chain was carried out in a study of identical twins. CDR3 length: 17 amino acids. The germline gives CDR1 DFQATT, CDR2 SNEGSKA (reference sequence). Trimming at V came to 6 bases and at J to 1 base, leaving 11 bases not matched to a gene. One entry per CDR3 protein, called by TCRdb with MiXCR from the 5' RACE reads. Of about 530,000 distinct CDR3 sequences in the sample, around 22% were seen once. Of note for this clonotype: Its antigen is still unknown.

Broader study findings: A lower insertion count was a feature of abundant cord blood beta clonotypes, with no such feature in memory repertoires.

The same specimen was also included in a second study, on yellow fever vaccine responses in identical twins.

The J gene is TRBJ2-6, the V gene TRBV20-1, with 8 bases that match TRBD2. The sequence derives from a woman younger than 35 in good health. The sequenced material came from CD4+ T cells sorted from blood. This CDR3 is CSAHPPAGVSGANVLTF. The CDR3 coding sequence is TGCAGTGCCCATCCACCAGCGGGAGTATCTGGGGCCAACGTCCTGACTTTC.